One sample yielded the 32 T cell receptor beta chains listed below, sequenced in a study of shared clonotypes between healthy human individuals. The protocol was immunoSEQ multiplex PCR, while the TCRdb copy is restricted to in-frame clones and leaves out a portion. The data contain roughly 490,000 clones, 79% of them seen just once; the ten biggest clones take up around 12%. The specimen was PBMCs. These receptors originate from a woman aged 40 to 55 in good health. Some clones in this sample may be carry-over from other donors' samples.

The table lists this clone with a few counts. The chain recombines TRBV5-1 with TRBJ2-5; 11 bases are shared with TRBD2. The CDR3 contains 16 residues. Per the germline V gene, CDR1 is SGHRS and CDR2 is YFSETQ. V lost 0 bases, J lost 5 bases, and 6 bases stayed unmatched. This chain's CDR3 is CASSLGLAGSYETQYF. As DNA, the CDR3 is TGCGCCAGCAGCTTGGGACTAGCGGGAAGTTATGAGACCCAGTACTTC.

The CDR3 region is CASSSRDRGQGGQYF. CDR3 nucleotide sequence: TGTGCCAGCAGCAGCCGGGACAGGGGGCAGGGGGGCCAGTACTTC. The chain carries TRBV2 and TRBJ2-5, with 12 bases fitting TRBD1. V trimming: 6 bases; J trimming: 10 bases; junction bases outside the gene matches: 12. This CDR3 has 15 residues. Per the germline V gene, CDR1 is SNHLY and CDR2 is FYNNEI.

The chain recombines TRBV5-1 with TRBJ1-2; no definite D call. The V end was cut by 4 bases, the J end by 8 bases, with 27 bases between. There are 17 residues in the CDR3. CDR1 and CDR2 (germline): SGHRS, YFSETQ. The CDR3 DNA sequence: TGCGCCAGCAGCGGGCTAACTGAGAGAAAAGGGTCTTACGGCTACACCTTC. Amino acid sequence: CASSGLTERKGSYGYTF.

This chain links TRBV27 with TRBJ1-1; D might be TRBD1 (6 bases). CDR3 length: 13 amino acids. The V and J ends lost 5 bases and 7 bases respectively, with 14 bases between them. Germline assignment: CDR1 MNHEY and CDR2 SMNVEV (reference sequence). CDR3 loop: CASSLRGHGEAFF. In DNA form, the CDR3 reads TGTGCCAGCAGTCTACGGGGACACGGTGAAGCTTTCTTT.

The V gene is TRBV9, the J gene TRBJ1-1; D gene unclear. The V gene lost 2 bases and the J gene lost 0 bases, with 8 bases spanning the gap. Germline CDR1 SGDLS, CDR2 YYNGEE. The CDR3 has 14 amino acids. Here the CDR3 DNA reads TGTGCCAGCAGCGTTAGGGCGATGAACACTGAAGCTTTCTTT. This codes for CASSVRAMNTEAFF.

Worth noting for this clone: This same CDR3 is encoded by further DNA sequences in the sample. The chain links TRBV7-2 to TRBJ2-7; weak D call: TRBD1 (6 bases). The CDR3 spans 14 residues. Trimming stripped 1 base from V and 3 bases from J, with 10 bases between. Looked up from germline, CDR1 is SGHTA and CDR2 is FQGNSA. The CDR3 spells CASSLGGRGYEQYF. The CDR3 region has the DNA TGTGCCAGCAGCTTAGGTGGCAGGGGCTACGAGCAGTACTTC.

This clone occurred many times. Additional DNA sequences in this sample encode the identical CDR3. The chain recombines TRBV30 with TRBJ1-1; D gene uncertain. Germline V CDR1 and CDR2: GTSNPN, SVGIG (reference sequence). V was shortened by 0 bases and J by 0 bases, with 11 bases between the two germline ends. This CDR3 has 15 residues. The CDR3 loop is CAWSVGPQLNTEAFF. CDR3 bases: TGTGCCTGGAGTGTAGGCCCTCAACTGAACACTGAAGCTTTCTTT.

The V call is TRBV18, the J call TRBJ2-1; D call uncertain. Trimming removed 6 bases at V and 5 bases at J, with 5 bases between. CDR1 is KGHSH and CDR2 is LQKENI in the germline V gene. The CDR3 totals 11 residues. In DNA form, the CDR3 reads TGTGCCAGCTCCCGGGACAATGAGCAGTTCTTC. Amino acid sequence: CASSRDNEQFF.

This chain connects TRBV18 to TRBJ2-1, with 14 bases identical to TRBD2. V lost 4 bases, J lost 8 bases, and 1 base stayed unmatched. In germline, CDR1 is KGHSH, CDR2 LQKENI. The CDR3 runs to 14 residues. This CDR3 reads CASSLGLAGDEQFF. DNA of the CDR3: TGTGCCAGCTCACTGGGACTAGCGGGAGATGAGCAGTTCTTC.

The V call is TRBV5-1, the J call TRBJ2-7; tentative D call: TRBD1 (6 bases). CDR1 is SGHRS and CDR2 is YFSETQ in the germline V gene. Trimming shortened V by 0 bases and J by 0 bases, and 13 bases separated the two germline ends. The CDR3 sequence is 16 residues long. This CDR3 reads CASSLDGRGSSYEQYF. CDR3 DNA: TGCGCCAGCAGCTTGGATGGCAGGGGAAGCTCCTACGAGCAGTACTTC.

V and J are TRBV29-1 and TRBJ2-7; TRBD2 matches at 8 bases. The junction had 8 bases not matched to a gene; V was cut back by 1 base and J by 6 bases. Germline values: CDR1 SQVTM, CDR2 ANQGSEA. This CDR3 spans 14 amino acids. The CDR3 nucleotides read TGCAGCGTTGAAGTCGGAGCGGGGGCTGGCGAGCAGTACTTC. Residues: CSVEVGAGAGEQYF.

This clone showed up just once. The chain couples TRBV4-2 to TRBJ1-2; TRBD1 is a possible D gene (5 bases). In germline, CDR1 is LGHNA, CDR2 YNFKEQ. This CDR3 has 14 amino acids. Between the trimmed V and J ends, which lost 5 bases and 4 bases, there was a span of 14 bases. In DNA form, the CDR3 reads TGTGCCAGCAGCTTGTGGGTAGGGGCCTATGGCTACACCTTC. It codes for CASSLWVGAYGYTF.

This clone has only one observation. The chain links TRBV18 to TRBJ1-2; 8 nucleotides agree with TRBD1. The germline V gene encodes CDR1 KGHSH and CDR2 LQKENI. CDR3 length: 15 amino acids. V trimming: 3 bases; J trimming: 5 bases; junction bases outside the gene matches: 8. The CDR3: CASSPGQGASYGYTF. The CDR3 nucleotides read TGTGCCAGCTCACCGGGGCAGGGGGCATCGTATGGCTACACCTTC.

The rearrangement joins TRBV6-5 to TRBJ2-7; 8 nucleotides line up with TRBD2. CDR1 and CDR2 (germline): MNHEY, SVGAGI. The ends lost 6 bases at V and 5 bases at J; junction bases unmatched: 12. This CDR3 is built from 15 residues. The CDR3 DNA is TGTGCCAGCAGACCCCCAAGCGGGAGATCGCACGAGCAGTACTTC. Translation gives CASRPPSGRSHEQYF.

This clone came up many times. The chain uses TRBV20-1 and TRBJ2-7; TRBD2 might be the D (5 bases). The CDR3 loop spans 11 amino acids. Germline V gene data show CDR1 as DFQATT and CDR2 as SNEGSKA (reference sequence). V gave up 2 bases and J gave up 7 bases, with 9 bases separating them. CDR3 sequence: CSARSGSEQYF. Written as DNA, the CDR3 is TGCAGTGCTAGAAGCGGAAGTGAGCAGTACTTC.

This clone has more than one count but fewer than ten. The chain has TRBV5-1 and TRBJ1-5; D not resolved. Trimming took off 0 bases at V and 1 base at J, with 11 bases between the two ends. CDR3 length: 16 residues. Germline CDR1 and CDR2: SGHRS and YFSETQ. This CDR3 is CASSLGPVASNQPQHF. The CDR3 DNA sequence: TGCGCCAGCAGCTTGGGCCCCGTCGCGAGCAATCAGCCCCAGCATTTT.

This clone has just one count. This sequence joins TRBV5-4 and TRBJ1-1; D not certain. The CDR3 spans 14 residues. With 2 bases removed from V and 5 bases from J, the gap between germline ends came to 13 bases. CDR1 SGHNT and CDR2 YYREEE come from the germline V gene (reference sequence). The CDR3 here is CASSFTELGTEAFF. The CDR3 DNA sequence: TGTGCCAGCAGCTTTACCGAGTTGGGGACTGAAGCTTTCTTT.

On this clone: The same CDR3 arises from other DNA sequences in this sample as well. CDR3 in amino acids: CASSSSGTGKNIQYF. The CDR3 coding sequence is TGTGCCAGCAGCAGTAGCGGGACGGGCAAAAACATTCAGTACTTC. The chain has TRBV28 and TRBJ2-4, with 8 bases lining up with TRBD2. The CDR3 runs 15 residues. CDR1 and CDR2 from the germline V gene are MDHEN and SYDVKM. Germline trimming cut 6 bases from V and 3 bases from J; bases unmatched to any gene: 7.

The CDR3: CASSVEDRGGNQPQHF. The CDR3 DNA reads TGTGCCAGCAGCGTAGAGGACAGGGGTGGCAATCAGCCCCAGCATTTT. This chain connects TRBV9 to TRBJ1-5, with 9 bases aligning to TRBD1. Germline V gene sequence: CDR1 SGDLS, CDR2 YYNGEE. This CDR3 has 16 residues. V was pared by 0 bases and J by 2 bases, with 3 bases of the junction left unmatched.

The chain uses TRBV28 and TRBJ2-7; the D gene is possibly TRBD1 (5 bases). Looked up from germline, CDR1 is MDHEN and CDR2 is SYDVKM. CDR3 length equals 13 residues. Trimming took 3 bases from V and 6 from J, leaving 12 bases between them. The CDR3 region is CASSFRVGFEQYF. In DNA form, the CDR3 reads TGTGCCAGCAGTTTCAGGGTAGGTTTCGAGCAGTACTTC.

The chain carries TRBV2 and TRBJ2-1, with a possible D match to TRBD1 (6 bases). Germline V CDR1 and CDR2: SNHLY, FYNNEI. The CDR3 runs to 18 residues. With 7 bases removed from V and 0 bases from J, the gap between germline ends came to 22 bases. The CDR3 region is CASIRGSHRASSYNEQFF. In DNA form, the CDR3 reads TGTGCCAGCATTCGAGGGTCCCACAGGGCCAGCTCCTACAATGAGCAGTTCTTC. Full variable domain (remainder filled in from reference TRBV2 and TRBJ2-1): EPEVTQTPSHQVTQMGQEVILRCVPISNHLYFYWYRQILGQKVEFLVSFYNNEISEKSEIFDDQFSVERPDGSNFTLKIRSTKLEDSAMYFCASIRGSHRASSYNEQFFGPGTRLTVL.

The rearrangement uses TRBV4-3 and TRBJ2-7, with D perhaps TRBD2 (5 bases). Germline loops: CDR1 LGHNA, CDR2 YSLEER. V shed 4 bases and J shed 7 bases, with 14 bases lying between them. This CDR3 is built from 13 residues. The CDR3 DNA follows: TGCGCCAGCAGCCGGACTCTGATGGTGGAGCAGTACTTC. This sequence encodes CASSRTLMVEQYF.

The sample holds many counts of this clone. The CDR3 DNA follows: TGTGCCAGCTACTCGGGACTTCCGTACACCGGGGAGCTGTTTTTT. Translated, it gives CASYSGLPYTGELFF. The chain carries TRBV19 and TRBJ2-2; D is perhaps TRBD2 (6 bases). V lost 9 bases and J 3 bases, leaving 17 bases between the germline ends. In germline, CDR1 is LNHDA, CDR2 SQIVND (reference sequence). The CDR3 length is 15 residues.

For this clone: A single base separates this from a much larger clone, so it may be a read error. V is TRBV7-2 and J is TRBJ2-5; 12 bases map to TRBD2. The germline V gene has CDR1 SGHTA and CDR2 FQGNSA. With V trimmed by 5 bases and J by 1 base, 2 bases remained unmatched. CDR3 length: 15 amino acids. The DNA of the CDR3 is TGTGCCAGCAGCAAGACTAGCGGGAGCCAAGAGACCCAGTACTTC. Residues: CASSKTSGSQETQYF.

The genes are TRBV28 and TRBJ1-1; a possible D gene is TRBD1 (5 bases). The germline CDR1 and CDR2 sequences are MDHEN and SYDVKM. The germline V and J ends were trimmed by 6 bases and 0 bases, with 11 bases remaining between them. The CDR3 length is 14 residues. The CDR3: CASSSGLMNTEAFF. The DNA for the CDR3 is TGTGCCAGCAGCTCAGGGCTTATGAACACTGAAGCTTTCTTT.

The chain uses TRBV27 and TRBJ2-1; 9 nucleotides match TRBD1. The V segment lost 6 bases and the J segment 1 base; nucleotides outside the gene matches: 4. The CDR3 is made up of 15 amino acids. The germline gives CDR1 MNHEY, CDR2 SMNVEV (reference sequence). This CDR3 reads CASRPGQGSYNEQFF. As DNA, the CDR3 is TGTGCCAGCAGGCCGGGACAGGGTTCCTACAATGAGCAGTTCTTC.

This clone was observed a single time. The chain has TRBV29-1 and TRBJ2-2; TRBD1 might be the D (5 bases). This CDR3 contains 14 residues. Germline V lookup: CDR1 SQVTM, CDR2 ANQGSEA. V gave up 4 bases and J gave up 5 bases, with 14 bases separating them. The CDR3 bases are TGCAGCGTTGGTGCAGGGATTAGAACCGGGGAGCTGTTTTTT. It specifies CSVGAGIRTGELFF.

This clone has only one observation. This CDR3 is also generated by other DNA sequences in the sample. The genes are TRBV4-3 and TRBJ2-3; unclear D gene. V dropped 1 base and J dropped 0 bases, with 2 bases sitting between them. The CDR3 covers 13 residues. Germline V gene sequence: CDR1 LGHNA, CDR2 YSLEER. CDR3 coding DNA: TGCGCCAGCAGCCAAGTTAGCACAGATACGCAGTATTTT. Residues: CASSQVSTDTQYF.

J is TRBJ1-2 and V is TRBV6-1; the match to TRBD1 covers 8 bases. Germline CDR1 MNHNS, CDR2 SASEGT. Trimming removed 3 bases from V and 4 bases from J; junction bases left unmatched: 7. This CDR3 contains 15 residues. CDR3 nucleotide sequence: TGTGCCAGCAGTGAGGGGACAGGCGAATTCTATGGCTACACCTTC. This encodes CASSEGTGEFYGYTF.

The sample holds a few counts of this clone. The same CDR3 also results from other DNA sequences found in this sample. The V gene is TRBV7-2, the J gene TRBJ2-1, with TRBD2 identical over 8 bases. Germline V gene lookup returns CDR1 SGHTA and CDR2 FQGNSA. Trimming took 6 bases from V and 3 from J; bases not matched to a gene: 10. The CDR3 contains 16 residues. In nucleotides, the CDR3 is TGTGCCAGCAGGTCTCGTAGCGGGAATTTCTACAATGAGCAGTTCTTC. Residues: CASRSRSGNFYNEQFF.

The V gene is TRBV14, the J gene TRBJ2-3; TRBD1 is a possible D gene (6 bases). From germline, CDR1 is SGHDN and CDR2 FVKESK. This CDR3 is built from 16 residues. The V end lost 4 bases, the J end lost 4 bases, and 18 bases lay between the germline ends. The CDR3 loop is CASSPLTGLRSDTQYF. The CDR3 nucleotides are TGTGCCAGCAGCCCCCTGACAGGTTTACGATCAGATACGCAGTATTTT.

CDR3 nucleotide sequence: TGTGCCAGCAGTGTCCTAACGGGAGACCCCAATGAGCAGTTCTTC. Its protein product is CASSVLTGDPNEQFF. The chain uses TRBV6-1 and TRBJ2-1, with a tentative D call TRBD2 (6 bases). V shed 4 bases and J shed 6 bases, with 16 bases lying between them. Germline values: CDR1 MNHNS, CDR2 SASEGT. The length of the CDR3 is 15 residues.